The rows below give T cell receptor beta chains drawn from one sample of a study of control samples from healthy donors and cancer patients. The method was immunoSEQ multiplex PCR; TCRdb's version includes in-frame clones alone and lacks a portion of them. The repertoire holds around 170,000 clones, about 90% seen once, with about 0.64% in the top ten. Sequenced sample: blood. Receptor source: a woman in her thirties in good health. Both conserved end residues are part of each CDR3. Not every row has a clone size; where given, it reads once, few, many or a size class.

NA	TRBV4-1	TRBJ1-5	CASSPLQRSNQPQHF
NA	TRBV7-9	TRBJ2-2	CASSVLAGEGLGGELFF
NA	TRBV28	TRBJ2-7	CASSSSGRSGYEQYF
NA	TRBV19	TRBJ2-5	CASSMERTQYF
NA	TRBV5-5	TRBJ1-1	CASSRYNTEAFF
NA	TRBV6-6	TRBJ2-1	CASKDRGPRGGNEQFF
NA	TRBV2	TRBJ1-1	CASEGQGVSEAFF
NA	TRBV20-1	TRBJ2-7	CSASVFEQYF
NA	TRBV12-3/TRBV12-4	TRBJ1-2	CASGLNNYGYTF
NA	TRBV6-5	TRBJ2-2	CASSSTTSGRSGELFF
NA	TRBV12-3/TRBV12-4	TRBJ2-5	CASSGMQETQYF
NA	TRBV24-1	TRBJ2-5	CATSDTGTVQETQYF
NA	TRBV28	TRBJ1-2	CASSPWGQPMRGYTF
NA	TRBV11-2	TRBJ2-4	CASSSFPAGGDIQYF
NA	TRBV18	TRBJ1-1	CASSQEQGDTEAFF
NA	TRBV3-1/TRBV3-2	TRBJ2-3	CASSLLLAASTDTQYF
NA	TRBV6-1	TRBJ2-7	CASSEGLAGGQDEQYF
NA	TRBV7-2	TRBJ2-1	CASSRISGSSSYNEQFF
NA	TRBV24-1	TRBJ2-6	CATSPMTGESGANVLTF
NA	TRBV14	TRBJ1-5	CASSQGGKPNDHSNQPQHF
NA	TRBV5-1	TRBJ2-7	CASSLSSQPYEQYF
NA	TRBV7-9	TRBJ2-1	CASSPSSSGKYNEQFF
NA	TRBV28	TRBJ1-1	CASSFPGRAREAFF
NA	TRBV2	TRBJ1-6	CASRETYGRGVRNSPLHF
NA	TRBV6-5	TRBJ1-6	CASTLRWGHGSPLHF
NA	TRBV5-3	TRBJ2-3	CARSLDQNSDTQYF
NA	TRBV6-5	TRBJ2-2	CASSTPGGELFF
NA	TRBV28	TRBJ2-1	CASSSGAIPWQFF
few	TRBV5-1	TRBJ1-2	CASRHGGENYGYTF
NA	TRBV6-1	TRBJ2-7	CASSESGNLLGEQYF
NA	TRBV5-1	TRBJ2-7	CASSLSPLAGMGYEQYF
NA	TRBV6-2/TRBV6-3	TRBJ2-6	CASSSVSWGANVLTF
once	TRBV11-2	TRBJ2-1	CASSPMGYNEQFF
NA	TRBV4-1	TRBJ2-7	CASSHYPGTDYYEQYF